This TCR beta chain was retrieved from a study of beta chain features in type 1 diabetes. The V gene's germline CDR1 is SGHTA and CDR2 FQGNSA. Trimming pared 0 bases from V and 0 bases from J, leaving 9 bases between. The CDR3 is 15 amino acids. This clone was counted between two and nine times. Antigen: not known. The sequenced template was cDNA made from the entire isolated RNA. An average approximately 4 million reads came from naive, central memory and regulatory T cell samples. Clones were sequenced by immunoSEQ multiplex PCR, and TCRdb holds only the in-frame ones, with some missing. The repertoire holds some 350,000 clones, with over 8.5% as singletons. A heparinised blood draw that averaged approximately 110 mL was obtained once from each donor. General study results and limits: A definitive answer on HLA type influencing TCRB rearrangement was not reached here. Moderately but significantly shorter TCRB CDR3s were found in Type 1 diabetes patients in all four CD4+ subsets.

This clonotype originated in a man aged 25 to 40 with type 1 diabetes. Sequenced sample: central memory CD4+ T cells from blood. The chain is built from TRBV7-2 and TRBJ2-7; either TRBD1 or TRBD2 may supply D (5 bases each). CDR3 region: CASSLAGTSSYEQYF. The CDR3 bases are TGTGCCAGCAGCTTAGCAGGGACCAGCTCCTACGAGCAGTACTTC. Full variable domain (missing parts from reference TRBV7-2 and TRBJ2-7): GAGVSQSPSNKVTEKGKDVELRCDPISGHTALYWYRQSLGQGLEFLIYFQGNSAPDKSGLPSDRFSAERTGGSVSTLTIQRTQQEDSAVYLCASSLAGTSSYEQYFGPGTRLTVT.